This passage covers 31 T cell receptor beta chains from one sample sequenced in a study of blood T cell repertoires in COVID-19. Here immunoSEQ multiplex PCR was the method, and the copy in TCRdb shows in-frame clones only, minus some. The repertoire holds roughly 500,000 clones, with 89% as singletons. Sequencing used peripheral blood. These receptors were taken from a man aged 18 to 29 with COVID-19, enrolled during active disease.

Points on this clone: This sequence may be a read error, since a much larger clone differs from it by one base. The chain is built from TRBV3-1 (or the pseudogene TRBV3-2) and TRBJ2-7, with no clear D. The CDR3 length is 12 residues. Trimming pared 1 base from V and 3 bases from J, leaving 4 bases between. CDR1 and CDR2 from the germline V gene are LGHDT and YNNKEL (reference sequence). CDR3 bases: TGTGCCAGCAGCCAAGGGCTCTACGAGCAGTACTTC. Translating it yields CASSQGLYEQYF.

Note on this clone: This CDR3 is also generated by other DNA sequences in the sample. The gene calls are TRBV29-1 and TRBJ1-4; D remains unclear. Germline lookup yields CDR1 SQVTM and CDR2 ANQGSEA. The CDR3 covers 12 residues. Trimming removed 4 bases at V and 3 bases at J, with 6 bases between. The CDR3 loop reads CSVGQSNEKLFF. The DNA of the CDR3 is TGCAGCGTTGGGCAGTCTAATGAAAAACTGTTTTTT.

The chain employs TRBV7-6 and TRBJ1-5; 7 bases are a match to TRBD1. Germline values: CDR1 SGHVS, CDR2 FNYEAQ. This CDR3 contains 17 residues. The ends lost 6 bases at V and 7 bases at J; junction bases unmatched: 18. CDR3 residues: CASRFGRYTGAGQPQHF. The CDR3 DNA sequence: TGTGCCAGCAGGTTTGGCCGGTATACAGGGGCCGGACAGCCCCAGCATTTT. The variable domain in full, completed from reference TRBV7-6 and TRBJ1-5, reads GAGVSQSPRYKVTKRGQDVALRCDPISGHVSLYWYRQALGQGPEFLTYFNYEAQQDKSGLPNDRFSAERPEGSISTLTIQRTEQRDSAMYRCASRFGRYTGAGQPQHFGDGTRLSIL.

This clone was observed a single time. The chain carries TRBV11-2 and TRBJ2-3; 10 bases align to TRBD1. CDR3 length: 17 residues. CDR1 is SGHAT and CDR2 is FQNNGV in the germline V gene. The ends lost 4 bases at V and 6 bases at J; junction bases unmatched: 13. CDR3 DNA sequence: TGTGCCAGCAGCTCCCCCCGGGACAGGGGCCGATCCGATACGCAGTATTTT. This sequence encodes CASSSPRDRGRSDTQYF.

This chain connects TRBV19 to TRBJ1-5; unclear D gene. Between the trimmed V and J ends, which lost 6 bases and 0 bases, there was a span of 12 bases. In germline, CDR1 is LNHDA, CDR2 SQIVND (reference sequence). This CDR3 is built from 15 residues. CDR3 protein: CASSARPYSNQPQHF. CDR3 in DNA: TGTGCCAGTAGCGCTAGACCTTATAGCAATCAGCCCCAGCATTTT.

This clone was seen a handful of times. The gene calls are TRBV19 and TRBJ2-2; TRBD2 matches at 8 bases. Germline CDR1 and CDR2: LNHDA and SQIVND (reference sequence). The CDR3 loop spans 17 amino acids. After removal of 7 bases from V and 0 bases from J, the junction contained 10 bases not matched to a gene. This CDR3 reads CASNRGFSGANTGELFF. CDR3 bases: TGTGCCAGTAACAGAGGTTTTAGCGGGGCGAACACCGGGGAGCTGTTTTTT.

The J gene is TRBJ1-4, the V gene TRBV28; no clear D. V was pared by 2 bases and J by 6 bases, with 19 bases between. The CDR3 totals 17 residues. Germline V CDR1 and CDR2: MDHEN, SYDVKM. In DNA, the CDR3 is TGTGCCAGCAGTTTACGGTTCCGCAAGCCGTTGGATGAAAAACTGTTTTTT. Translation gives CASSLRFRKPLDEKLFF.

This clone was observed once. The chain combines TRBV7-9 with TRBJ2-1, with a possible D match to TRBD1 (6 bases). CDR3 length: 12 residues. Germline lookup yields CDR1 SEHNR and CDR2 FQNEAQ (reference sequence). The ends were cut back, 5 bases at V and 7 bases at J, with 9 bases in the middle. Here the CDR3 reads CASSVQGNEQFF. CDR3 nucleotides: TGTGCCAGCAGCGTACAGGGTAATGAGCAGTTCTTC.

This rearrangement joins TRBV2 to TRBJ2-5; 13 bases map to TRBD2. Germline values: CDR1 SNHLY, CDR2 FYNNEI. The CDR3 extends over 15 amino acids. J gave up 2 bases and V 7 bases, and 4 bases lay outside the gene matches. CDR3 DNA: TGTGCCAGCAACCGACTAGCGGGAGGACAAGAGACCCAGTACTTC. Translation: CASNRLAGGQETQYF.

The chain uses TRBV14 and TRBJ1-6; D gene unclear. The CDR3 is made up of 15 amino acids. V was cut by 4 bases and J by 14 bases, with 21 bases left in between. Germline CDR1 SGHDN, CDR2 FVKESK. The CDR3 sequence: CASSRLQAGSGALHF. CDR3 DNA sequence: TGTGCCAGCAGCCGACTTCAGGCGGGCTCTGGGGCCCTCCACTTT.

V and J are TRBV6-1 and TRBJ1-5; 7 bases fit TRBD1. This CDR3 is built from 17 residues. Germline CDR1 and CDR2: MNHNS and SASEGT. J lost 0 bases, V lost 4 bases, and 9 bases had no gene match. CDR3 loop: CASSGDRSAHSNQPQHF. DNA for the CDR3: TGTGCCAGCAGTGGGGACAGAAGCGCCCATAGCAATCAGCCCCAGCATTTT.

The chain joins TRBV7-8 to TRBJ1-1; D may be TRBD1 (6 bases). The germline V gene has CDR1 SGHVS and CDR2 FQNEAQ. The length of the CDR3 is 18 residues. V was trimmed by 1 base and J by 5 bases, leaving 23 bases between them. The CDR3 reads CASSLGMRDGGRGTEAFF. CDR3 DNA sequence: TGTGCCAGCAGCTTAGGAATGAGGGATGGGGGCAGGGGTACTGAAGCTTTCTTT. Based on the CDR3 plus reference TRBV7-8 and TRBJ1-1, the full variable domain is GAGVSQSPRYKVAKRGQDVALRCDPISGHVSLFWYQQALGQGPEFLTYFQNEAQLDKSGLPSDRFFAERPEGSVSTLKIQRTQQEDSAVYLCASSLGMRDGGRGTEAFFGQGTRLTVV.

The chain carries TRBV5-4 and TRBJ1-1, with TRBD1 as a possible D gene (6 bases). CDR3 length: 15 residues. Germline CDR1 and CDR2: SGHNT and YYREEE (reference sequence). The germline V and J ends were trimmed by 7 bases and 0 bases, with 16 bases remaining between them. The CDR3 sequence is CASQLVGALNTEAFF. CDR3 nucleotide sequence: TGTGCCAGCCAGCTAGTGGGGGCCTTGAACACTGAAGCTTTCTTT.

With respect to this clone: The sample has other DNA sequences that encode this CDR3 too. CDR3 sequence reads: CASSFSTGELFF. The DNA of the CDR3 is TGTGCCAGCAGCTTCAGTACCGGGGAGCTGTTTTTT. This chain joins TRBV11-3 and TRBJ2-2; D is uncertain. Germline V gene lookup returns CDR1 SGHNT and CDR2 YENEEA. This CDR3 spans 12 amino acids. The V gene lost 3 bases and the J gene lost 5 bases, with 4 bases spanning the gap.

V and J are TRBV11-3 and TRBJ2-7; TRBD2 matches 14 bases. Germline loops: CDR1 SGHNT, CDR2 YENEEA. The junction had 7 bases not matched to a gene; V was cut back by 5 bases and J by 4 bases. The CDR3 covers 16 residues. The DNA of the CDR3 is TGTGCCAGCAGCATATCCGGGACTAGCGGGAGTTACGAGCAGTACTTC. It encodes CASSISGTSGSYEQYF.

The chain joins TRBV18 to TRBJ2-5; 10 bases match TRBD2. V trimming: 2 bases; J trimming: 4 bases; junction bases outside the gene matches: 7. Germline-derived CDR1 and CDR2 are KGHSH and LQKENI. CDR3 length: 16 amino acids. The CDR3 DNA sequence: TGTGCCAGCTCACCATCGAGCGGGAGGGCCCCAGAGACCCAGTACTTC. Residues: CASSPSSGRAPETQYF.

The J gene is TRBJ1-4, the V gene TRBV15; weak D call: TRBD1 (5 bases). V lost 0 bases and J lost 8, with 10 bases in between. This CDR3 contains 14 residues. Germline CDR1 and CDR2: LNHNV and YYDKDF (reference sequence). The CDR3 sequence: CATSRDRADEKLFF. The CDR3 DNA sequence: TGTGCCACCAGCAGAGACAGGGCTGACGAAAAACTGTTTTTT.

This chain links TRBV24-1 with TRBJ1-1; D perhaps matches TRBD1 (6 bases). CDR3 length: 22 residues. Germline V gene sequence: CDR1 KGHDR, CDR2 SFDVKD. Trimming took off 0 bases at V and 4 bases at J, with 32 bases between the two ends. In DNA, the CDR3 is TGTGCCACCAGTGATTTGGACCCATACGCGCAGGATGGGGGCCGTTTTCCCACTGAAGCTTTCTTT. This encodes CATSDLDPYAQDGGRFPTEAFF.

Points on this clone: Other DNA sequences in the sample encode the same CDR3. The CDR3 is CASSYGQGQETQYF. CDR3 coding DNA: TGCGCCAGCAGCTACGGACAGGGCCAAGAGACCCAGTACTTC. This chain connects TRBV5-1 to TRBJ2-5; 8 bases fit TRBD1. Germline lookup yields CDR1 SGHRS and CDR2 YFSETQ. The CDR3 covers 14 residues. Trimming at V came to 3 bases and at J to 1 base, leaving 2 bases not matched to a gene.

V and J are TRBV7-2 and TRBJ1-2; D gene ambiguous. Germline CDR1 reads SGHTA; CDR2 reads FQGNSA. V was shortened by 0 bases and J by 4 bases, with 6 bases between the two germline ends. The CDR3 length is 13 residues. CDR3 loop: CASSLAASYGYTF. The CDR3 DNA reads as TGTGCCAGCAGCTTAGCGGCCAGCTATGGCTACACCTTC.

This sequence joins TRBV5-4 and TRBJ1-6; the D is unclear. CDR3 length: 17 residues. The V gene's germline CDR1 is SGHNT and CDR2 YYREEE (reference sequence). V was clipped by 3 bases and J by 3 bases, with 16 bases between them. The CDR3 nucleotides read TGTGCCAGCAGCTCCCGCGGGGAAGGGAACTATAATTCACCCCTCCACTTT. Its protein is CASSSRGEGNYNSPLHF.

The rearrangement joins TRBV5-1 to TRBJ1-3; 9 bases are a match to TRBD1. CDR3 length: 16 amino acids. V lost 4 bases, J lost 4 bases, and 9 bases stayed unmatched. CDR1 SGHRS and CDR2 YFSETQ come from the germline V gene. The CDR3 coding sequence is TGCGCCAGCAGCACGACTCCCGGGACAGGGGGAAACACCATATATTTT. Translating gives CASSTTPGTGGNTIYF.

CDR3 bases: TGTGCCAGCAGGGGGGGACTAGCGGGGCAAGAGACCCAGTACTTC. Protein: CASRGGLAGQETQYF. The genes are TRBV6-5 and TRBJ2-5; 13 bases fit TRBD2. The V gene end was trimmed by 6 bases and the J gene end by 2 bases; junction bases not matched to a gene: 3. The germline V gene encodes CDR1 MNHEY and CDR2 SVGAGI. The CDR3 extends over 15 amino acids.

V and J are TRBV29-1 and TRBJ1-2, with TRBD1 matching over 7 bases. V was clipped by 4 bases and J by 4 bases; unmatched bases: 3. Germline CDR1 reads SQVTM; CDR2 reads ANQGSEA. The length of the CDR3 is 12 residues. The CDR3 is CSVVGGGYGYTF. The CDR3 DNA follows: TGCAGCGTTGTAGGGGGCGGCTATGGCTACACCTTC.

About this clone: At the DNA level, this CDR3 is encoded by other sequences in the same sample as well. This chain joins TRBV24-1 and TRBJ2-3; 8 bases match TRBD1. The CDR3 is 15 residues long. The J segment lost 6 bases and the V segment lost 0 bases, leaving 4 bases of the junction unmatched. CDR1 is KGHDR, CDR2 SFDVKD, per germline. In DNA form, the CDR3 reads TGTGCCACCAGTGATTTGGGACAGGGAACCGATACGCAGTATTTT. It specifies CATSDLGQGTDTQYF.

The chain has TRBV10-1 and TRBJ2-7; 7 bases line up with TRBD2. There are 14 residues in the CDR3. Germline CDR1 is WNHNN and CDR2 is SYGVQD (reference sequence). V lost 3 bases, J lost 3 bases, and 5 bases stayed unmatched. For the CDR3, the DNA is TGCGCCAGCAGTGATAGACTAGCTATCTACGAGCAGTACTTC. Its translation is CASSDRLAIYEQYF.

The rearrangement links TRBV2 to TRBJ2-5; 10 nucleotides line up with TRBD2. Germline CDR1 is SNHLY and CDR2 is FYNNEI. Trimming took 7 bases from V and 5 from J; bases not matched to a gene: 4. The CDR3 is 13 amino acids. The CDR3 here is CASTLAGGETQYF. In DNA, the CDR3 is TGTGCCAGCACCTTAGCGGGGGGCGAGACCCAGTACTTC.

The rearrangement links TRBV4-1 to TRBJ1-2; 7 bases match TRBD1. With V trimmed by 5 bases and J by 8 bases, 11 bases remained unmatched. CDR1 and CDR2 from the germline V gene are MGHRA and YSYEKL. CDR3 length: 14 residues. In DNA form, the CDR3 reads TGCGCCAGCAGCACCCAGACAGGGTACGGGGGCTACACCTTC. Translation gives CASSTQTGYGGYTF.

The chain employs TRBV27 and TRBJ2-1; 8 positions match TRBD1. CDR1 is MNHEY, CDR2 SMNVEV, per germline (reference sequence). The ends lost 6 bases at V and 8 bases at J; junction bases unmatched: 6. The CDR3 length is 13 residues. The DNA for the CDR3 is TGTGCCAGCAGCCCTCGACAGGGGTATGAGCAGTTCTTC. Residues: CASSPRQGYEQFF.

This CDR3 reads CASSVIAGGQSGELFF. Written as DNA, the CDR3 is TGTGCCAGCAGCGTAATAGCGGGGGGGCAGAGCGGGGAGCTGTTTTTT. This chain joins TRBV11-2 and TRBJ2-2, with 11 bases lining up with TRBD2. The junction had 9 bases not matched to a gene; V was cut back by 5 bases and J by 7 bases. CDR1 and CDR2 from the germline V gene are SGHAT and FQNNGV. This CDR3 region has 16 residues.

V and J are TRBV19 and TRBJ2-7, with 10 bases identical to TRBD2. V was clipped by 5 bases and J by 7 bases; unmatched bases: 8. Germline CDR1 reads LNHDA; CDR2 reads SQIVND (reference sequence). This CDR3 contains 14 residues. CDR3 region: CASSPLAGAQEQYF. As DNA, the CDR3 is TGTGCCAGTAGTCCCCTAGCGGGAGCGCAGGAGCAGTACTTC.